This T cell receptor (beta chain) appears in the sequencing data of a study of blood T cell repertoires in COVID-19. Study summary: Samples came from the United States, Italy and Spain, spanning acute and convalescent COVID-19. Nucleic acid was either cDNA or gDNA, and it came from T cells, B-cell-depleted T cells, or PBMCs.

The CDR3 totals 14 residues. Germline loops: CDR1 GTSNPN, CDR2 SVGIG (reference sequence). V lost 4 bases, J lost 9 bases, and 9 bases stayed unmatched. Per the original methods: The authors estimated nucleated cell counts from reference gene primer amplification. Some clones are missing from TCRdb's copy, which holds only in-frame ones; the method was immunoSEQ multiplex PCR. D and trimming were read from the DNA, whereas the V and J calls and clone size are those reported in that table. Among roughly 140,000 clones listed, about 87% were seen once. The source is a human donor in a cohort sampled during active COVID-19. What was sequenced was peripheral blood. The chain carries TRBV30 and TRBJ2-1; 10 nucleotides line up with TRBD1. The CDR3 bases are TGTGCCTGGAAGGGACAGGGGAGGTCCCCTGAGCAGTTCTTC. It encodes CAWKGQGRSPEQFF.